A selection of T cell receptor beta chains follows, all from one sample in a study of a mutant IDH1 vaccine in newly diagnosed glioma. Generated by immunoSEQ multiplex PCR, the TCRdb table keeps only in-frame clones and is missing some. The table shows tens of thousands of clones, with approximately 79% occurring only once. These receptors lack a known antigen. The input for sequencing was PBMCs, taken from a glioma patient whose treatment included an IDH1 peptide vaccine. The origin of the receptors is a woman younger than 30 with glioma. Some clones in this sample may be carry-over from other donors' samples. CDR3s include the opening cysteine and the closing phenylalanine or tryptophan. The order of the fields is D gene, J gene, V gene, clone size, CDR3 DNA, CDR3 protein. The D gene is left open where the match is weak. Only part of the rows carry a size: once, few, many, or a class if the clone is expanded.

>TRBD2|TRBJ2-3|TRBV5-8|.
TGTGCCAGCAGACTAGGCAGCGGGAGGAGCACAGATACGCAGTATTTT
CASRLGSGRSTDTQYF
>TRBD1|TRBJ1-4|TRBV6-6|once
TGTGCCAGCAGTTACTCCCAGGGGGTCGAAAAACTGTTTTTT
CASSYSQGVEKLFF
>.|TRBJ2-7|TRBV5-5|.
TGTGCCAGCAGCTTGGTGGCTCCCAGCTCTCTCCCCCACTACGAGCAGTACTTC
CASSLVAPSSLPHYEQYF
>.|TRBJ1-3|TRBV19|.
TGTGCCAGTAGTATCCATGGGCCTGGAAACACCATATATTTT
CASSIHGPGNTIYF
>TRBD1|TRBJ2-7|TRBV6-1|.
TGTGCCAGCAGTGCTGAGCGGGACAGGGTCCACGAGCAGTACTTC
CASSAERDRVHEQYF
>TRBD1|TRBJ2-7|TRBV9|once
TGTGCCAGCAGCGTCGGGACAGGGGGAAAGTACGAGCAGTACTTC
CASSVGTGGKYEQYF
>.|TRBJ1-2|TRBV25-1|.
TGTGCCAGCAGTGAATTAGAACAGGGACTTAACTATGGCTACACCTTC
CASSELEQGLNYGYTF
>.|TRBJ2-7|TRBV6-5|.
TGTGCCAGCAGTTACTCGGTCCTAGGATCCTACGAGCAGTACTTC
CASSYSVLGSYEQYF
>.|TRBJ2-7|TRBV18|.
TGTGCCAGCTCACCTCCCACCGACGGCTCCTACGAGCAGTACTTC
CASSPPTDGSYEQYF
>.|TRBJ1-4|TRBV4-3|.
TGCGCCAGCAGCCAAGAGGGGCGCGCTGAAAAACTGTTTTTT
CASSQEGRAEKLFF
>TRBD1|TRBJ2-6|TRBV4-1|once
TGCGCCAGCAGCCCACAGGGGGCGATAACTGGGGCCAGCGTCCTGACTTTC
CASSPQGAITGASVLTF
>TRBD1|TRBJ1-2|TRBV11-2|.
TGTGCCAGCAGCTTAGGCGCGAGACAGGGGGCTAACTATGGCTACACCTTC
CASSLGARQGANYGYTF
>.|TRBJ2-6|TRBV30|.
TGTGCCTGGAGTTTTCCCGACTCGAGTGGGGCCAACGTCCTGACTTTC
CAWSFPDSSGANVLTF
>TRBD2|TRBJ2-5|TRBV5-1|.
TGCGCCAGTTTGCCGTTGGTAGCGGGGGGCGAGGTGGAGGAGACCCAGTACTTC
CASLPLVAGGEVEETQYF
>.|TRBJ1-5|TRBV28|few
TGTGCCAGCAGCTCGCAGGGAGGTGGCAATCAGCCCCAGCATTTT
CASSSQGGGNQPQHF
>TRBD1|TRBJ2-5|TRBV12-5|.
TGTGCTAGTGGTTGGACACCGGGACAGGTCAACCAAGAGACCCAGTACTTC
CASGWTPGQVNQETQYF
>.|TRBJ2-2|TRBV6-6|.
TGTGCCAGCAGTTACTTGGCGGGAAGCACCGGGGAGCTGTTTTTT
CASSYLAGSTGELFF
>.|TRBJ1-2|TRBV30|few
TGTGCCTGGAGTGGGTCCCTGGCAGTTTATGGCTACACCTTC
CAWSGSLAVYGYTF
>.|TRBJ1-5|TRBV18|.
TGTGCCAGCGCGGACAGTAGCAATCAGCCCCAGCATTTT
CASADSSNQPQHF
>TRBD1|TRBJ2-7|TRBV7-2|.
TGTGCCAGCAGTCCTTCCGGGACAGGGATCTACGAGCAGTACTTC
CASSPSGTGIYEQYF
>TRBD1|TRBJ2-7|TRBV11-2|.
TGTGCCAGCAGCTTAGATCCAGGGGGCGCGTCCTACGAGCAGTACTTC
CASSLDPGGASYEQYF
>TRBD2|TRBJ2-3|TRBV19|.
TGTGCCAGTACTAGCGGGGGGGCCGGAGATACGCAGTATTTT
CASTSGGAGDTQYF
>.|TRBJ2-5|TRBV5-4|.
TGTGCCACCGCAGGGCTAGTAGAAGAGACCCAGTACTTC
CATAGLVEETQYF
>.|TRBJ1-3|TRBV5-4|few
TGTGCCAGCAGTCATCAACAGGGAGAAAACACCATATATTTT
CASSHQQGENTIYF
>TRBD2|TRBJ2-7|TRBV6-6|.
TGTGCCAGCACTCCACCCGGACTAGCGGGCTACGAGCAGTACTTC
CASTPPGLAGYEQYF
>.|TRBJ1-2|TRBV19|.
TGTGCCAGTATAGGGTTCAATGGCTACACCTTC
CASIGFNGYTF
>.|TRBJ1-1|TRBV5-4|.
TGTGCCAGCAGCTTGGAGGTCACGAACACTGAAGCTTTCTTT
CASSLEVTNTEAFF
>TRBD1|TRBJ1-4|TRBV6-5|.
TGTGCCAGCAGCCGCGACAGGGCAACTAATGAAAAACTGTTTTTT
CASSRDRATNEKLFF
>.|TRBJ2-7|TRBV5-4|.
TGTGCCAGCAGCTGGAAGGACGGCTACGAGCAGTACTTC
CASSWKDGYEQYF
>.|TRBJ2-1|TRBV7-3|few
TGTGCCAGCAGCTTAAGAGGACCCCCCTACAATGAGCAGTTCTTC
CASSLRGPPYNEQFF
>.|TRBJ2-3|TRBV7-3|few
TGTGCCAGCAGCTTAAATGGCAACACAGATACGCAGTATTTT
CASSLNGNTDTQYF
>.|TRBJ1-2|TRBV2|.
TGTGCCAGCACCGTTCCGGGACCTTATGGCTACACCTTC
CASTVPGPYGYTF
>.|TRBJ2-2|TRBV5-1|.
TGCGCCAGCACTGTAACGCTGAACACCGGGGAGCTGTTTTTT
CASTVTLNTGELFF
>.|TRBJ2-7|TRBV2|.
TGTGCCAGCAGTGAAGCGCCTATTTACGAGCAGTACTTC
CASSEAPIYEQYF
>.|TRBJ1-5|TRBV19|few
TGTGCCAGTCAGGGGAGGGACCTTAGGATCAATCAGCCCCAGCATTTT
CASQGRDLRINQPQHF
>TRBD1|TRBJ2-1|TRBV19|once
TGTGCCAGTAGTCCAACAGGGGCCCACACCATCGCCAATGAGCAGTTCTTC
CASSPTGAHTIANEQFF
>TRBD1|TRBJ1-6|TRBV7-2|.
TGTGCCAGCAGCTTGGGAGGGGGCAGGATTTCACCCCTCCACTTT
CASSLGGGRISPLHF
>.|TRBJ1-4|TRBV2|.
TGTGCCAGCAATCCTGGCGGGGGTGCAACTAATGAAAAACTGTTTTTT
CASNPGGGATNEKLFF
>.|TRBJ2-3|TRBV4-1|once
TGCGCCAGCAGCCAAGATGGGGCAGGGCGGGCAGATACGCAGTATTTT
CASSQDGAGRADTQYF
>.|TRBJ2-2|TRBV10-3|once
TGTGCCATCAGTGACTCACCATCGGGCACCGGGGAGCTGTTTTTT
CAISDSPSGTGELFF
>.|TRBJ2-7|TRBV19|.
TGTGCCAGTAGTTTCGCCTACGAGCAGTACTTC
CASSFAYEQYF
>.|TRBJ1-1|TRBV2|few
TGTGCCAGCAGAGAAGGCGGTGAGGTGGGAAACACTGAAGCTTTCTTT
CASREGGEVGNTEAFF
>.|TRBJ2-7|TRBV29-1|few
TGCAGCGTTGACCTCGGGGCCTACGAGCAGTACTTC
CSVDLGAYEQYF
>.|TRBJ1-1|TRBV7-9|few
TGTGCCAGCAGCTTACCCCTAATACCCAAAGCTTTCTTT
CASSLPLIPKAFF
>TRBD2|TRBJ2-1|TRBV7-2|few
TGTGCCAGCAGCCGTAGCGGGGGGATCTACAATGAGCAGTTCTTC
CASSRSGGIYNEQFF
>.|TRBJ1-4|TRBV5-1|.
TGCGCCAGCACCAGGGGAGGAACTAATGAAAAACTGTTTTTT
CASTRGGTNEKLFF
>.|TRBJ2-4|TRBV5-1|.
TGCGCCAGCAGCTTGGCCTTAGGCCTAGAGGTGGTTCAGTACTTC
CASSLALGLEVVQYF
>.|TRBJ2-5|TRBV7-8|once
TGTGCCAGCAGCTACGGGGGCACTGGAGAGACCCAGTACTTC
CASSYGGTGETQYF
>.|TRBJ2-7|TRBV7-9|.
TGTGCCAGCAGCTTGCGGTCTGTTCTGCCCTACGAGCAGTACTTC
CASSLRSVLPYEQYF
>TRBD2|TRBJ2-1|TRBV19|.
TGTGCCAGTAGTCTACGACTAGCGGGAGTGATTGAGCAGTTCTTC
CASSLRLAGVIEQFF
>.|TRBJ2-1|TRBV6-5|.
TGTGCCAGCAAAGGGACGGGGGTCCAAGCTGAGCAGTTCTTC
CASKGTGVQAEQFF